This TCR beta chain was obtained from a study of tumor-infiltrating lymphocytes in localized non-small cell lung cancer. For the study at large: From each patient, both tumor and uninvolved lung, non-adjacent to tumor, were sampled.

The CDR3 extends over 15 amino acids. Trimming took 2 bases from V and 7 from J; bases not matched to a gene: 8. The germline gives CDR1 GTSNPN, CDR2 SVGIG (reference sequence). This clone has a handful of counts. Only in-frame clones appear in the TCRdb table, and some are missing; sequencing was by immunoSEQ multiplex PCR. The table has 2,000 or so clones, about 51% seen once. The chain has TRBV30 and TRBJ1-6, with 7 bases matching TRBD1. The receptor was isolated from a human donor with non-small cell lung cancer. Some clones in this sample may be carry-over from other donors' samples. Sequenced: uninvolved lung tissue not adjacent to the tumor. CDR3 sequence reads: CAWSQGRQGNSPLHF. The CDR3, as DNA: TGTGCCTGGAGTCAGGGACGACAGGGAAATTCACCCCTCCACTTT.